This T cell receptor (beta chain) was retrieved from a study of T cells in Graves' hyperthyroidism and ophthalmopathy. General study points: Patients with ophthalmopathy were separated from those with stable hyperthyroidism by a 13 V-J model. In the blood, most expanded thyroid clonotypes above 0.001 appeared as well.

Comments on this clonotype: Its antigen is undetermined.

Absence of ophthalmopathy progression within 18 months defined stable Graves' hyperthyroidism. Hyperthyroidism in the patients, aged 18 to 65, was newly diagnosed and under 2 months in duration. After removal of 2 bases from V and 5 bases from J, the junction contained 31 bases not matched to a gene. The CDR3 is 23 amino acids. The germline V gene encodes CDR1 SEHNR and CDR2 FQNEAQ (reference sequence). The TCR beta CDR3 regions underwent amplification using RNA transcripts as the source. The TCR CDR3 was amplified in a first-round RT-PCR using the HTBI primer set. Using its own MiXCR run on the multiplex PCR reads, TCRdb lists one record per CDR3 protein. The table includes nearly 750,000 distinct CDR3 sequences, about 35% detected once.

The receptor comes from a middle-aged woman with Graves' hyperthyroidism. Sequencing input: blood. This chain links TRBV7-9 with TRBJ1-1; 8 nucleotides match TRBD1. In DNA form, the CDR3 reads TGTGCCAGCAGCTTATCCTACTCGGACTGGGCGGTACAGAAGACAGGGGCCGTAACTGAAGCTTTCTTT. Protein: CASSLSYSDWAVQKTGAVTEAFF.